The subject of this entry is one TCR beta chain. Antigen specificity is unknown. Trimming left V 6 bases short and J 5 bases short, with 5 bases between. Germline lookup yields CDR1 SGHTA and CDR2 FQGNSA. This CDR3 has 11 residues. The study ran its PCR with 60 Vbeta and 13 Jbeta primers. Some clones are missing from TCRdb's copy, which holds only in-frame ones; the method was immunoSEQ multiplex PCR. The sample yields 150,000 to 200,000 clones, 77% seen once. This record comes from a study of cytomegalovirus exposure and HLA in healthy donors. Study overall: Of the donors genotyped, about 410 in all, 81% fell in the Caucasian-associated ancestry cluster. Findings of the study overall: The study designated 150 or so TCR beta chains cytomegalovirus-associated. After further analysis at a later stage, 16,951 TCR beta sequences were associated with HLA alleles at 0.05 false discovery rate. In a later analysis, productive TCRs from donors in an Asian-associated ancestry cluster reportedly carried fewer N-insertions than the cohort mean.

Sequences were obtained from PBMCs. The V gene is TRBV7-2, the J gene TRBJ2-1; D is unresolved. The sequence derives from a woman between 35 and 50 years old in good health and CMV-seropositive. The CDR3 DNA reads TGTGCCAGCAGACGAGACAATGAGCAGTTCTTC. Amino acids: CASRRDNEQFF.